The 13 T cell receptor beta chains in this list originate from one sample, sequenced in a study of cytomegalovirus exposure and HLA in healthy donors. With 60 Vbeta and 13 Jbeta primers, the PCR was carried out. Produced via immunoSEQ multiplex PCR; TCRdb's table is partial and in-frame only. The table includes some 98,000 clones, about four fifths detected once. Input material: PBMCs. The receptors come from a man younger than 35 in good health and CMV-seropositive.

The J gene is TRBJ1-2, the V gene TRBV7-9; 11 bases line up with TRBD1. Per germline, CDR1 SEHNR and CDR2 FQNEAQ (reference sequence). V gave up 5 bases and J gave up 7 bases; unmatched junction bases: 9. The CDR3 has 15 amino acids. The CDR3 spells CASSPPRDRGAGYTF. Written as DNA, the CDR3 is TGTGCCAGCAGCCCACCCCGGGACAGGGGGGCTGGCTACACCTTC.

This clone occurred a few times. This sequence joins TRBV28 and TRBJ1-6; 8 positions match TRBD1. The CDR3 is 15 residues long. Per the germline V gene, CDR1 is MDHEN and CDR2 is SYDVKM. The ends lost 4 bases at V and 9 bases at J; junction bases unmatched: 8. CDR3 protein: CASSSKTGEVSPLHF. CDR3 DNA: TGTGCCAGCAGTTCGAAGACAGGGGAGGTTTCACCCCTCCACTTT.

The CDR3, as DNA: TGCGCCAGCAGTCTGGACAGGCATCTCGGGTCACCCCTCCACTTT. This translates into CASSLDRHLGSPLHF. This chain uses TRBV10-1 with TRBJ1-6; 7 positions agree with TRBD1. The germline gives CDR1 WNHNN, CDR2 SYGVQD (reference sequence). CDR3 length: 15 amino acids. The J segment lost 10 bases and the V segment lost 5 bases, leaving 11 bases of the junction unmatched.

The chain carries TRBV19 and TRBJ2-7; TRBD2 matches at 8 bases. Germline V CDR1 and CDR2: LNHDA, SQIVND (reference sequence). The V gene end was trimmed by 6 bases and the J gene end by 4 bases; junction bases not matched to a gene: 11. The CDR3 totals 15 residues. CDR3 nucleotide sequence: TGTGCCAGTAGCCCCGGGGGAGCGGGGGAATACGAGCAGTACTTC. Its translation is CASSPGGAGEYEQYF. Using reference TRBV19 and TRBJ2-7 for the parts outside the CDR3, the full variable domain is DGGITQSPKYLFRKEGQNVTLSCEQNLNHDAMYWYRQDPGQGLRLIYYSQIVNDFQKGDIAEGYSVSREKKESFPLTVTSAQKNPTAFYLCASSPGGAGEYEQYFGPGTRLTVT.

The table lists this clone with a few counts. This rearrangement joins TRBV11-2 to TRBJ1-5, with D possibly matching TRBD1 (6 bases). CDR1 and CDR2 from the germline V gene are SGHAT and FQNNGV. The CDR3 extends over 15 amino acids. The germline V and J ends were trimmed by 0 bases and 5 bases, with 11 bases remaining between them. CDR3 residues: CASSLDGTQYQPQHF. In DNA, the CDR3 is TGTGCCAGCAGCTTAGATGGGACACAATATCAGCCCCAGCATTTT.

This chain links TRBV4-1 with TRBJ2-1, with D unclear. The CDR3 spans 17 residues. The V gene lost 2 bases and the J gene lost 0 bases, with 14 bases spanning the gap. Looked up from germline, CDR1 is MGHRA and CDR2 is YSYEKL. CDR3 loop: CASSQSLISPSYNEQFF. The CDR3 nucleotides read TGCGCCAGCAGCCAAAGCCTTATAAGTCCCTCCTACAATGAGCAGTTCTTC.

The CDR3 sequence is CASSDGGNEQFF. CDR3 in DNA: TGTGCCAGCAGTGACGGAGGCAATGAGCAGTTCTTC. V and J are TRBV6-4 and TRBJ2-1; tentatively, D is TRBD2 (5 bases). From germline, CDR1 is MRHNA and CDR2 SNTAGT. Trimming stripped 2 bases from V and 6 bases from J, with 5 bases between. This CDR3 spans 12 amino acids.

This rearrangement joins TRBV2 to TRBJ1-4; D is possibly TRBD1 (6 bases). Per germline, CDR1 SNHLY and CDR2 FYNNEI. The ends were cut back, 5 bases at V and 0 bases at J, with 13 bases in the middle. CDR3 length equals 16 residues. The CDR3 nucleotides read TGTGCCAGCAGTATACGACAGGAGGCAACTAATGAAAAACTGTTTTTT. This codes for CASSIRQEATNEKLFF.

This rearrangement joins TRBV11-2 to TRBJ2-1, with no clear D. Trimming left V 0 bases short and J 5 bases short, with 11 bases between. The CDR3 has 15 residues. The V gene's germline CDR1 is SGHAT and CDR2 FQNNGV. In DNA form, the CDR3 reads TGTGCCAGCAGCTTAGATGGGTCCGAGGACAATGAGCAGTTCTTC. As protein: CASSLDGSEDNEQFF. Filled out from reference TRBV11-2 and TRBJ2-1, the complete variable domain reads EAGVAQSPRYKIIEKRQSVAFWCNPISGHATLYWYQQILGQGPKLLIQFQNNGVVDDSQLPKDRFSAERLKGVDSTLKIQPAKLEDSAVYLCASSLDGSEDNEQFFGPGTRLTVL.

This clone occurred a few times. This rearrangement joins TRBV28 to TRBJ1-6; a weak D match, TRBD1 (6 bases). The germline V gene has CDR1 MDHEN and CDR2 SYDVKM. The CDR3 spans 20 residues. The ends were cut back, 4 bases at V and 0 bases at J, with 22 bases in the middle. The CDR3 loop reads CASSWVSPPGHSSYNSPLHF. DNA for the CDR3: TGTGCCAGCAGTTGGGTTTCTCCCCCGGGACATAGCTCCTATAATTCACCCCTCCACTTT.

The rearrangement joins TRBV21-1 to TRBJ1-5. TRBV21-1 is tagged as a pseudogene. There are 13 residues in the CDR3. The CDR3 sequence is CASSKLPARPQHF. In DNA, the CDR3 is TGTGCCAGCAGCAAACTACCCGCCCGGCCCCAGCATTTT.

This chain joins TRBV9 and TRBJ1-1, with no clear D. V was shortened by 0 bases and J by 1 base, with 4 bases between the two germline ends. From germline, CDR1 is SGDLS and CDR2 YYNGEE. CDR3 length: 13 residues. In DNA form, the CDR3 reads TGTGCCAGCAGCGTAGGGAGGAACACTGAAGCTTTCTTT. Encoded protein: CASSVGRNTEAFF.

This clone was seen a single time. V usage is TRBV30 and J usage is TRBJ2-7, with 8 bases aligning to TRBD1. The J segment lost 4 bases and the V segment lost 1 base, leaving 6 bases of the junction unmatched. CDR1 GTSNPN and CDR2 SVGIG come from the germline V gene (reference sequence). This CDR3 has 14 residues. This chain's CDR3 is CAWSASGGSYEQYF. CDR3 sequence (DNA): TGTGCCTGGAGTGCGTCAGGGGGCTCGTACGAGCAGTACTTC.